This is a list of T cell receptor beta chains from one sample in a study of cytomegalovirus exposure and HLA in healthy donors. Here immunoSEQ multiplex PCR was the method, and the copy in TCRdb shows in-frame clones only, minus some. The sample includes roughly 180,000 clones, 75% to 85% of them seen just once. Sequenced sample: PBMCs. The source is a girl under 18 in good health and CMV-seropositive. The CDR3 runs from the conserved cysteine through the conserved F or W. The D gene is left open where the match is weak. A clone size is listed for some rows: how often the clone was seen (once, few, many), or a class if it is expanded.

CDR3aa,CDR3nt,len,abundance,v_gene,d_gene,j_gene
CASSSQGTEDTQYF,TGTGCCAGCAGTTCACAGGGTACAGAAGATACGCAGTATTTT,14,NA,TRBV6-5,NA,TRBJ2-3
CASSFFRDNYGYTF,TGTGCCAGCAGCTTCTTCAGGGATAACTATGGCTACACCTTC,14,NA,TRBV7-2,NA,TRBJ1-2
CASQSSTGELFF,TGCGCCAGTCAAAGCTCTACCGGGGAGCTGTTTTTT,12,once,TRBV10-1,NA,TRBJ2-2
CASSPAVDRGRDGYTF,TGCGCCAGCAGCCCGGCCGTCGACAGGGGGCGGGATGGCTACACCTTC,16,NA,TRBV4-3,TRBD1,TRBJ1-2
CASTGGGGGNQPQHF,TGTGCCAGCACCGGTGGCGGAGGGGGCAATCAGCCCCAGCATTTT,15,NA,TRBV2,NA,TRBJ1-5
CASSLDLQVPYNEQFF,TGTGCCAGCAGCTTGGATTTACAGGTACCCTACAATGAGCAGTTCTTC,16,NA,TRBV5-6,NA,TRBJ2-1
CASSSIAGGTDTQYF,TGCGCCAGCAGCTCAATAGCGGGGGGCACAGATACGCAGTATTTT,15,once,TRBV5-1,TRBD2,TRBJ2-3
CASSAGVLNEKLFF,TGTGCCAGCAGCGCAGGGGTACTTAATGAAAAACTGTTTTTT,14,NA,TRBV9,NA,TRBJ1-4
CASSRQRGGVETQYF,TGCGCCAGCAGCCGGCAGCGGGGGGGCGTAGAGACCCAGTACTTC,15,once,TRBV4-3,TRBD2,TRBJ2-5
CASSLPGTDTQYF,TGCGCCAGCAGCCTCCCCGGGACAGATACGCAGTATTTT,13,once,TRBV5-1,NA,TRBJ2-3
CASWREPEAFF,TGTGCCAGCTGGCGGGAGCCTGAAGCTTTCTTT,11,NA,TRBV6-5,NA,TRBJ1-1
CASSLIGFAGLSYNEQFF,TGTGCCAGCAGTTTAATTGGGTTCGCGGGGCTGTCCTACAATGAGCAGTTCTTC,18,NA,TRBV27,NA,TRBJ2-1
CASSGLKTGGGSPLHF,TGTGCCAGCAGTGGCCTTAAGACAGGGGGAGGATCACCCCTCCACTTT,16,NA,TRBV6-1,TRBD1,TRBJ1-6
CASTRGLNTEAFF,TGTGCCAGCACCAGAGGGCTGAACACTGAAGCTTTCTTT,13,NA,TRBV6-1,NA,TRBJ1-1
CASSQPRLAGELEQYF,TGTGCCAGCAGTCAACCCCGATTAGCGGGGGAGCTCGAGCAGTACTTC,16,NA,TRBV6-6,TRBD2,TRBJ2-7
CASSGSGTGLSRTQYF,TGTGCCAGCAGCGGGAGCGGGACAGGGTTAAGTAGGACCCAGTACTTC,16,NA,TRBV9,TRBD1,TRBJ2-5
CASSLRVWETQYF,TGCGCCAGCAGCTTGCGGGTGTGGGAGACCCAGTACTTC,13,once,TRBV4-3,NA,TRBJ2-5
CASSQGTGYNSPLHF,TGTGCCAGCAGCCAAGGGACAGGTTATAATTCACCCCTCCACTTT,15,NA,TRBV7-6,TRBD1,TRBJ1-6
CASSLFRDNQPQHF,TGTGCCAGCAGTTTATTCAGGGACAATCAGCCCCAGCATTTT,14,NA,TRBV27,NA,TRBJ1-5
CASSHPRDSTYEQYF,TGTGCCAGCAGCCACCCACGGGACAGCACCTACGAGCAGTACTTC,15,NA,TRBV14,TRBD1,TRBJ2-7